This entry is about one T cell receptor (beta chain). The antigen is not known. The data originate from a study of shared clonotypes between healthy human individuals. About the study: Used for every donor were three CD4 naive, three CD4 memory, two CD8 naive and one CD8 memory plate.

J lost 0 bases, V lost 4 bases, and 10 bases had no gene match. CDR3 length equals 17 residues. In germline, CDR1 is SGHRS, CDR2 YFSETQ. This table comes from immunoSEQ multiplex PCR, and its TCRdb copy is limited to in-frame clones, with some not included. The sample has 700,000 to 950,000 clones, 90% to 97% seen once; the top ten hold over 0.2%. The naive CD8 population came from CD45RO-negative cells selected for CCR7, without terminally differentiated effector memory CD45RA+ cells. Findings and limits, study-wide: Although depth was large, rarefaction showed that sequencing of the sorted subsets was incomplete. Among donors, sharing of clonotypes was expected to be affected by sequencing depth.

The specimen was naive CD8+ T cells sorted from blood. The TCR comes from a man aged 25-40 years in good health. The V call is TRBV5-1, the J call TRBJ2-1; 7 nucleotides agree with TRBD2. CDR3 in DNA: TGCGCCAGCAGCGCCTTCCCTAGCGGAAGCTCCTACAATGAGCAGTTCTTC. This translates into CASSAFPSGSSYNEQFF.